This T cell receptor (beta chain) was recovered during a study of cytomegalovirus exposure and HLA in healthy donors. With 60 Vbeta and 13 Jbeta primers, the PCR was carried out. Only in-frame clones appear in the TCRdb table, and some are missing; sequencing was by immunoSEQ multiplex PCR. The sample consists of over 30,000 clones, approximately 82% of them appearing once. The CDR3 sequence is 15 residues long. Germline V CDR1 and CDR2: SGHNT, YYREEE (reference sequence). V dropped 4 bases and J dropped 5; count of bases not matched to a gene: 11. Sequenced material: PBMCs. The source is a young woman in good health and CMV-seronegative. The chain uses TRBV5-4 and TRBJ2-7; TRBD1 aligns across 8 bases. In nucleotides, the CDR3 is TGTGCCAGCAGCCCCTTCAGACAGGGGACAAACGAGCAGTACTTC. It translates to CASSPFRQGTNEQYF.